This paragraph reports one T cell receptor (beta chain). Which antigen it targets is not known. Base qualities are not provided; no much larger clone lies one nucleotide away. Libraries were made using the immunoSEQ multiplex PCR assay. The multiplex PCR relied on a mix of 60 forward primers for TCR Vbeta segments and 13 reverse primers for TCR Jbeta segments. The CDR3 region of rearranged TCR beta genes was amplified from genomic DNA with a multiplex PCR assay. The amplified TCR beta libraries were sequenced on the Illumina HiSeq System as 87-base-pair reads. In the source study's methods: Across the 640 or so repertoires, a later analysis counted 75 million to 90 million unique TCR beta chains, 9 million to 14 million of which were shared by at least two donors. Raw reads were error-corrected and collapsed into unique sequences with a nearest-neighbor algorithm that merged closely related sequences to remove PCR and sequencing errors. To assign V, D and J gene segments, CDR3 sequences were aligned to IMGT reference sequences. For a sequence to be retained, a match of at least six nucleotides was required to both a V gene segment and a J gene segment. Rearrangements were called productive when the CDR3 lacked stop codons and stayed in frame with V and J; all others were non-productive. Following IMGT convention, CDR3 was defined as the stretch from the second conserved V-encoded cysteine to the conserved J-encoded phenylalanine. The earlier analysis of about 590 of the donors excluded sequences that lacked an unambiguous match to a single V gene segment. An earlier analysis of a few hundred of the donors classified V segments as functional when productive rearrangements were above 56.7% and as segregating when the standard deviation between donors was above 5%. A statistical classification framework was built for diagnosing cytomegalovirus status from the catalog of TCR beta chain sequences. A later analysis assigned V and J genes by comparing TCR nucleotide sequences with IMGT/GENE-DB human TR gene sequences. The TCRdist pipeline was used in a later analysis to assign CDR3 sequences and most-parsimonious VDJ recombination scenarios. A later analysis defined each TCR beta chain by its CDR3 amino acid sequence plus V-gene family, and excluded reads lacking a unique V-gene family. In a later analysis, 450 to 600 highly shared, low-generation-probability nucleotide sequences were removed to address suspected cross-contamination and a sequencing artifact. In a later analysis, a clonal expansion index was calculated for each public chain from normalized within-repertoire ranks of inferred template counts. Generation probabilities in a later analysis came from a VDJ recombination model fitted to out-of-frame rearrangements, and those results were checked against IGoR. Hypergeometric tests were used in a later analysis to score TCR-TCR, TCR-HLA and TCR-CMV co-occurrence, with a repertoire-size bias correction applied to the TCR pairs. To estimate false discovery rates, a later analysis permuted the HLA or CMV assignments 20 times. A later analysis grouped co-occurring TCRs with DBSCAN, adding TCRdist sequence similarity when clustering within HLA-allele-positive subsets. For co-occurrence clustering, repertoires with fewer than 30,000 or more than 120,000 public chains were excluded, along with 5 or 6 repertoires with anomalous nucleotide sharing. TCRdb's version of the immuneACCESS table is confined to in-frame rearrangements and falls short of the full clone set. An unresolved V gene accounts for under half of the shortfall where checked; the remainder is of unknown origin. The V and J calls and clone size were taken over from that table, and D and trimming were inferred from the DNA. The sample has about 140,000 clones on record, around 73% of them singletons. Around 15% of the sample is taken by the ten largest.

CDR1 is given as SGHTA and CDR2 as FQGTGA, both from the germline V gene. Germline trimming: 4 bases from V, 3 bases from J; junction bases outside gene matches: 11. Measured from the cysteine to the phenylalanine, the CDR3 is 16 residues long. The DNA shown is the 48-base CDR3, in frame from base 1. The cohort comprised around 690 healthy bone marrow donors. At the time of sampling, all cohort members were nominally healthy, though unrecorded immune exposures were likely present. CMV serostatus was recorded as positive for 289 and negative for about 55% of the 666 cohort members, whereas no CMV serostatus was recorded for the donor in question. A peripheral blood sample was collected from each donor, and TCR beta sequencing was performed on peripheral blood mononuclear cells. Genomic DNA extraction from the blood cell samples was performed with the Qiagen DNeasy Blood Extraction Kit. The entry originates in a study of cytomegalovirus exposure and HLA in healthy donors (dated by TCRdb to between 2016 and 2019). General notes on the study: According to an earlier analysis of 550 to 750 of the donors, about 179 million T cells yielded 95 million to 140 million unique TCR beta sequences and approximately 300 Gb of sequence data. The study aimed to test whether signatures of past pathogen exposure could be identified by cataloging public T cell receptors. Of the approximately 400 genotyped donors, 81% were placed in the genetic ancestry cluster associated with self-reported Caucasian donors. Donor age, sex, ethnicity and CMV serostatus were compiled together with the repertoire data. To decide whether each TCR beta V gene segment behaved as functional or pseudogenic, an earlier analysis of fewer than 750 of the donors relied on high-throughput TCR beta sequencing. Rather than using new phenotypic data, the later analysis identified candidate immune exposures from TCR beta sequences and from how often those sequences occurred across donors. Genome-wide SNP genotypes for about 60% of the roughly 700 donors were used in a later genetic analysis, which treated that subset as a discovery cohort. An early release that covered some 630 HLA-typed donors contained around 300 gigabases of sequencing data and tens of millions of unique TCR sequences. To predict cytomegalovirus infection status, the study brought together high-throughput TCR immunosequencing, statistical association of individual TCRs with disease status, and machine learning. The number of donors typed differed by locus, with 629-630 for A, B, C, DRB1 and DQB1, more than 500 for DQA1, 600 to 610 for DPA1, and about 450 for DPB1. Along with the roughly 710-subject first cohort, a separate validation cohort of over 90 different subjects was used. On average, roughly 240,000 unique TCR beta nucleotide sequences were sequenced per donor among 300 to 500 genotyped donors of the cohort, with roughly 18% of those sequences being non-productive. A few DR-DQ haplotypes were treated as single units for association and clustering because of strong linkage in the cohort. A later analysis re-analyzed previously published TCR beta repertoires from 666 donors and added high-resolution HLA genotyping to study TCR occurrence patterns. The study used immunosequencing to profile the T cell repertoires of 600 to 850 subjects and linked those repertoires to cytomegalovirus serostatus. All discovery cohort repertoires had been generated using a single sequencing platform. HLA typing included class I and class II loci at four-digit resolution. The research as a whole found: The authors suggested that the approach could potentially be extended to other disease states and immunological phenotypes. Only TCR beta chains were sequenced in this cohort, and the absence of alpha or paired-chain data limited detectable features. Immune exposure information for the cohort was limited to CMV serostatus. Fewer than 20 rarely observed V segments, including chromosome 9 orphons, were excluded from the earlier analysis of about 610 of the donors because counts were too low. The study listed 164 TCR beta chains as associated with cytomegalovirus. A further reported finding was that TCR beta sequences accurately predicted the HLA-A and HLA-B alleles for most subjects in the first cohort. Most TCR sequences were observed very rarely across donors, whereas some public TCRs were present in many individuals. In vitro tests confirmed that three of the cytomegalovirus-associated TCR beta chains recognize cytomegalovirus antigens. Assigning TCR associations to individual alleles was difficult when HLA alleles, especially DR and DQ, strongly co-occurred. The presence/absence analyses assumed that sequencing depth was roughly uniform across donors, and that assumption may not be true. Some IMGT-functional V segments, including TRBV6-2 and TRBV6-3, could not be told apart with the 87-base-pair reads, so those segments were excluded. According to a later analysis, TCR association rates differed among HLA loci, with DRB1 alleles showing the most associated TCRs and HLA-C alleles showing the fewest. Because some donors lacked HLA typing at each locus, the association tests relied only on the typed subset. In an earlier analysis of under 600 of the donors, most TCR beta V segments were observed in productive rearrangements about 87% or about 30% of the time, broadly matching IMGT annotations. A group of highly shared sequence variants was considered likely to be a technical artifact of the sequencing pipeline. In a later genetic analysis, fewer N-insertions in productive TCRs were reported among donors in an Asian-associated ancestry cluster than the roughly 640-donor mean. In a later analysis, some 18,000 TCR beta sequences were associated with specific HLA alleles at a false discovery rate of 0.05. A later analysis found that HLA-associated TCR beta chains were more clonally expanded and had lower generation probabilities than equally common non-associated chains. A later genetic analysis associated a missense DCLRE1C variant with V-gene and J-gene trimming of TCR beta chains, and an independent cohort replicated the association. Several of the top co-occurrence clusters appeared to be linked to parvovirus B19, influenza, CMV and Epstein-Barr virus, according to a later analysis. Correlated functional status among segregating V segments might reflect linkage disequilibrium, but an unknown experimental factor could not be ruled out. The classifier was reported to diagnose cytomegalovirus status with high specificity and sensitivity in both the original and validation cohorts. In a later analysis, most CMV-associated TCR beta chains were found to appear HLA-restricted, with HLA associations seemingly driven largely by CMV exposure.

The chain is made from TRBV7-3 and TRBJ2-5; TRBD2 matches 7 bases in the middle. This clonotype originated in a human donor in good health. Sequenced: PBMCs. Read as DNA, the sequence is TGTGCCAGCAGCTCGGGTGGCGCGGGAGATAAAGAGACCCAGTACTTC. Translated, it reads CASSSGGAGDKETQYF. The full variable domain, completed from the reference TRBV7-3 and TRBJ2-5 proteins outside the CDR3, reads GAGVSQTPSNKVTEKGKYVELRCDPISGHTALYWYRQSLGQGPEFLIYFQGTGAADDSGLPNDRFFAVRPEGSVSTLKIQRTERGDSAVYLCASSSGGAGDKETQYFGPGTRLLVL.